The rows below give T cell receptor beta chains drawn from one sample of a study of T cell changes during pregnancy in multiple sclerosis. Some clones are missing from TCRdb's copy, which holds only in-frame ones; the method was immunoSEQ multiplex PCR. Of 30,000 or so clones listed, about 91% are singletons. The sequenced sample was CD4+ T cells from peripheral blood mononuclear cells, obtained in the second trimester of pregnancy. The receptors shown here come from a female donor with multiple sclerosis, enrolled in a pregnancy study. CDR3s include the opening cysteine and the closing phenylalanine or tryptophan. D genes are given only for firm matches. The size field is filled for only some rows; it gives once, few, many or a size class.

TRBJ1-1 | - | - | TRBV5-1 | CASSWALRNTEAFF | TGCGCCAGCAGCTGGGCCCTAAGAAACACTGAAGCTTTCTTT
TRBJ2-3 | - | - | TRBV5-4 | CASSSSSRTDTQYF | TGTGCCAGCAGCTCTAGCTCCCGCACAGATACGCAGTATTTT
TRBJ2-7 | TRBD2 | - | TRBV19 | CASSTWGGDVYEQYF | TGTGCCAGTAGTACCTGGGGGGGGGATGTCTACGAGCAGTACTTC
TRBJ1-4 | - | - | TRBV7-9 | CASSLGQGRNEKLFF | TGTGCCAGCAGCTTAGGGCAGGGTCGGAATGAAAAACTGTTTTTT
TRBJ2-1 | TRBD2 | - | TRBV10-2 | CASSESEAGGQNEQFF | TGCGCCAGCAGTGAGTCGGAAGCGGGGGGGCAAAATGAGCAGTTCTTC
TRBJ1-2 | TRBD1 | medium-sized | TRBV27 | CASRLTGSYGYTF | TGTGCCAGCAGGTTGACAGGGAGCTATGGCTACACCTTC
TRBJ1-1 | - | - | TRBV10-3 | CAISERDRNTEAFF | TGTGCCATCAGTGAGCGTGACAGGAACACTGAAGCTTTCTTT
TRBJ2-5 | - | - | TRBV7-9 | CASSLARETQYF | TGTGCCAGCAGCTTAGCGCGGGAGACCCAGTACTTC
TRBJ2-1 | TRBD1 | - | TRBV5-5 | CATKNPYRGSNEQFF | TGTGCCACTAAAAACCCGTACAGGGGGAGCAATGAGCAGTTCTTC
TRBJ1-2 | - | - | TRBV30 | CAWTRQGANYGYTF | TGTGCCTGGACGCGGCAGGGCGCTAACTATGGCTACACCTTC
TRBJ2-7 | - | - | TRBV6-4 | CASSDSERGTYEQYF | TGTGCCAGCAGTGACTCGGAACGAGGGACCTACGAGCAGTACTTC
TRBJ2-1 | - | - | TRBV5-6 | CASTGRGAYNEQFF | TGTGCCAGCACCGGACGGGGGGCATATAATGAGCAGTTCTTC
TRBJ2-5 | - | - | TRBV7-9 | CASSLVGGETQYF | TGTGCCAGCAGCTTAGTAGGGGGAGAGACCCAGTACTTC
TRBJ1-6 | TRBD1 | few | TRBV2 | CASSGDRGYSPLHF | TGTGCCAGCAGTGGGGACAGGGGATATTCACCCCTCCACTTT
TRBJ2-7 | - | - | TRBV7-9 | CASSLARSGGNEQYF | TGTGCCAGCAGCTTAGCGCGGAGCGGCGGCAACGAGCAGTACTTC
TRBJ2-1 | TRBD2 | - | TRBV7-3 | CASSLLAGAMDEQFF | TGTGCCAGCAGCTTACTAGCGGGGGCAATGGATGAGCAGTTCTTC
TRBJ1-2 | - | - | TRBV29-1 | CSVAQASDYGYTF | TGCAGCGTTGCCCAGGCGTCTGACTATGGCTACACCTTC
TRBJ1-2 | - | once | TRBV7-2 | CASSPHPPGNDGYTF | TGTGCCAGCAGCCCCCACCCCCCAGGGAACGATGGCTACACCTTC
TRBJ1-6 | - | - | TRBV11-1 | CASSFDPRATLHF | TGTGCCAGCAGCTTTGACCCGCGGGCCACCCTCCACTTT
TRBJ1-2 | TRBD1 | - | TRBV29-1 | CSATGGRGYGYTF | TGCAGCGCAACAGGGGGCAGGGGTTATGGCTACACCTTC
TRBJ2-1 | - | - | TRBV18 | CASSPLTRSYNEQFF | TGTGCCAGCTCACCATTGACTAGGTCCTACAATGAGCAGTTCTTC
TRBJ1-5 | - | - | TRBV7-2 | CASSYIGGGQPQHF | TGTGCCAGCAGCTATATAGGGGGTGGCCAGCCCCAGCATTTT
TRBJ1-2 | TRBD1 | - | TRBV23-1 | CASSQGTGSLADRGYTF | TGCGCCAGCAGTCAAGGGACAGGGAGTCTAGCGGATCGTGGCTACACCTTC
TRBJ2-1 | TRBD2 | - | TRBV27 | CASSSPTSGAYNEQFF | TGTGCCAGCAGTTCCCCCACTAGCGGGGCTTACAATGAGCAGTTCTTC
TRBJ2-4 | - | - | TRBV6-1 | CASSSEWRNIQYF | TGTGCCAGCAGTTCCGAGTGGAGAAACATTCAGTACTTC
TRBJ1-4 | - | - | TRBV18 | CASSPLALDRSNEKLFF | TGTGCCAGCTCACCGTTGGCTCTCGACAGGTCAAATGAAAAACTGTTTTTT
TRBJ1-6 | - | few | TRBV2 | CASSARGTNSPLHF | TGTGCCAGCAGTGCCAGGGGTACAAATTCACCCCTCCACTTT
TRBJ1-2 | TRBD1 | - | TRBV7-3 | CASSGTGGYGYTF | TGTGCCAGCAGCGGGACAGGGGGCTATGGCTACACCTTC
TRBJ2-5 | TRBD1 | - | TRBV5-4 | CASSPPDRGGETQYF | TGTGCCAGCAGCCCACCGGACAGGGGAGGGGAGACCCAGTACTTC
TRBJ2-7 | TRBD2 | - | TRBV5-6 | CASSLIGGYSYEQYF | TGTGCCAGCAGCTTGATCGGGGGGTACTCCTACGAGCAGTACTTC
TRBJ1-1 | TRBD1 | - | TRBV18 | CASSGQGEMAEAFF | TGTGCCAGCTCAGGACAGGGCGAAATGGCTGAAGCTTTCTTT
TRBJ1-5 | TRBD1 | - | TRBV12-5 | CASGSLTGVGFGQPQHF | TGTGCTAGTGGTTCACTGACAGGGGTCGGATTCGGGCAGCCCCAGCATTTT
TRBJ1-2 | - | - | TRBV2 | CASGIRGAGGYTF | TGTGCCAGCGGCATAAGGGGCGCAGGGGGCTACACCTTC
TRBJ1-5 | TRBD1 | - | TRBV11-2 | CASSFGQGNQPQHF | TGTGCCAGCAGCTTCGGACAGGGCAATCAGCCCCAGCATTTT
TRBJ1-2 | - | - | TRBV5-4 | CASSSPSDTNYGYTF | TGTGCCAGCAGCTCCCCGTCGGACACGAACTATGGCTACACCTTC
TRBJ2-1 | TRBD2 | - | TRBV5-1 | CASRGVYSYNEQFF | TGCGCCAGCCGGGGGGTTTACTCCTACAATGAGCAGTTCTTC
TRBJ1-5 | - | - | TRBV19 | CASSYTGNSNQPQHF | TGTGCCAGTTCCTACACAGGGAATAGCAATCAGCCCCAGCATTTT
TRBJ2-1 | - | - | TRBV7-2 | CASSRGGVVSYNEQFF | TGTGCCAGCAGTCGAGGGGGGGTCGTTTCCTACAATGAGCAGTTCTTC
TRBJ2-7 | - | - | TRBV5-1 | CASSLKTGNHEQYF | TGCGCCAGCAGCCTAAAAACAGGGAACCACGAGCAGTACTTC
TRBJ1-2 | - | - | TRBV28 | CASSSSQSLYGYTF | TGTGCCAGCAGTTCCTCCCAGTCTCTCTATGGCTACACCTTC
TRBJ1-2 | - | few | TRBV2 | CASSPRTYGYTF | TGTGCCAGCTCACCGCGTACCTATGGCTACACCTTC
TRBJ2-5 | TRBD2 | - | TRBV25-1 | CASSHRGRTSGEETQYF | TGTGCCAGCAGTCACCGCGGTAGGACTAGCGGGGAGGAGACCCAGTACTTC
TRBJ2-1 | - | - | TRBV27 | CASSFRGEQFF | TGTGCCAGCAGTTTCCGGGGTGAGCAGTTCTTC
TRBJ1-2 | - | - | TRBV6-5 | CASRLNGVGYGYTF | TGTGCCAGCAGACTTAACGGGGTTGGCTATGGCTACACCTTC
TRBJ1-4 | TRBD1 | - | TRBV5-1 | CASSLEGRGLINEKLFF | TGCGCCAGCAGCTTGGAGGGCAGGGGGCTAATTAATGAAAAACTGTTTTTT
TRBJ2-5 | - | - | TRBV7-2 | CASSLLGGETQYF | TGTGCCAGCAGCTTACTAGGGGGAGAGACCCAGTACTTC
TRBJ2-5 | - | - | TRBV5-1 | CASSLSVGAGRETQYF | TGCGCCAGCAGCTTGTCGGTTGGGGCAGGGCGAGAGACCCAGTACTTC
TRBJ1-2 | TRBD1 | - | TRBV7-9 | CASSLRQGSIYGYTF | TGTGCCAGCAGCTTGAGACAGGGATCGATCTATGGCTACACCTTC
TRBJ2-3 | TRBD1 | few | TRBV5-1 | CASSPRQGDTQYF | TGCGCCAGCAGCCCGAGACAGGGGGATACGCAGTATTTT
TRBJ2-2 | - | - | TRBV5-1 | CASSRDRFYTGELFF | TGCGCCAGCAGCCGCGACAGGTTTTACACCGGGGAGCTGTTTTTT
TRBJ2-5 | TRBD1 | - | TRBV9 | CASSQDRGETQYF | TGTGCCAGCAGCCAGGACAGGGGAGAGACCCAGTACTTC
TRBJ1-2 | - | - | TRBV5-1 | CASSLVAGANGYTF | TGCGCCAGCAGCTTGGTGGCAGGGGCTAATGGCTACACCTTC
TRBJ1-5 | - | - | TRBV19 | CASSIDKRRGGQPQHF | TGTGCCAGTAGTATAGATAAGAGGAGGGGCGGGCAGCCCCAGCATTTT
TRBJ2-3 | - | - | TRBV27 | CASSSYSSWGTDTQYF | TGTGCCAGCAGTTCATACTCTAGCTGGGGCACAGATACGCAGTATTTT
TRBJ1-5 | - | once | TRBV7-9 | CASSLIEGQPQHF | TGTGCCAGCAGCTTAATTGAGGGCCAGCCCCAGCATTTT
TRBJ2-1 | TRBD1 | - | TRBV12-5 | CASGDNRGNEQFF | TGTGCTAGTGGAGACAACAGGGGAAATGAGCAGTTCTTC
TRBJ2-7 | TRBD1 | - | TRBV6-5 | CASSYDRDRAYEQYF | TGTGCCAGCAGTTACGACCGGGACAGGGCCTACGAGCAGTACTTC